Here is one T cell receptor (beta chain) with its context. Its specificity is unknown. The sample comes from a study of response to subunit inactivated influenza vaccine. Findings and limits, study-wide: It was suggested by the authors that few new T cells are recruited by each seasonal influenza vaccination.

TCRdb passed the RT-PCR reads through MiXCR, listing each CDR3 protein once. The sample carries about 780,000 distinct CDR3 sequences, 18% recorded once. CDR3 length equals 16 residues. Trimming removed 3 bases from V and 3 bases from J; junction bases left unmatched: 3. Looked up from germline, CDR1 is SGHRS and CDR2 is YFSETQ. The chain links TRBV5-1 to TRBJ2-1; TRBD2 aligns across 13 bases. The TCR was taken from a man between 50 and 59 years old who received an inactivated influenza vaccine. This specimen was PBMCs from blood, taken roughly 5 days after vaccination. This chain's CDR3 is CASSYGTSGIYNEQFF. CDR3 DNA: TGCGCCAGCAGCTACGGGACTAGCGGGATCTACAATGAGCAGTTCTTC.